These 11 T cell receptor beta chains originate from one sample sequenced in a study of somatic mutations in cytotoxic T cells in rheumatoid arthritis (TCRdb year 2017). The receptor library was made with the immunoSEQ multiplex PCR assay. TCRdb's version of the immuneACCESS table is confined to in-frame rearrangements and falls short of the full clone set. An unresolved V gene accounts for under half of the shortfall where checked; the remainder is of unknown origin. Here the sample has some 30,000 clones; around 90% occur a single time. The ten largest clones take up approximately 9.4% of the sample. Sequencing was carried out using CD8+ T cells sorted from blood. These receptors all come from an adult with rheumatoid arthritis.

The V and J genes are TRBV27 and TRBJ2-7; D unclear. The CDR3 covers 13 residues. Trimming shortened V by 2 bases and J by 0 bases, and 5 bases separated the two germline ends. Germline loops: CDR1 MNHEY, CDR2 SMNVEV (reference sequence). CDR3 in amino acids: CASSLGRSYEQYF. The CDR3 DNA reads TGTGCCAGCAGTTTAGGCCGCTCCTACGAGCAGTACTTC.

The gene calls are TRBV5-8 and TRBJ1-4; D ambiguous. Looked up from germline, CDR1 is SGHTS and CDR2 is YDEGEE. CDR3 length: 16 amino acids. V gave up 1 base and J gave up 0 bases, with 10 bases separating them. CDR3 amino acids: CASSLLMPATNEKLFF. CDR3 nucleotide sequence: TGTGCCAGCAGCTTGCTAATGCCTGCAACTAATGAAAAACTGTTTTTT.

This chain connects TRBV19 to TRBJ2-5, with 9 bases identical to TRBD1. The CDR3 is 15 residues long. Looked up from germline, CDR1 is LNHDA and CDR2 is SQIVND (reference sequence). With 1 base clipped from V and 4 bases from J, the junction kept 4 bases outside the gene matches. In DNA form, the CDR3 reads TGTGCCAGTAGTATAGCCACAGGGGGCGGAGAGACCCAGTACTTC. Its protein product is CASSIATGGGETQYF.

The chain combines TRBV2 with TRBJ2-7, with D possibly matching TRBD1 (5 bases). The CDR3 runs to 15 residues. Germline V CDR1 and CDR2: SNHLY, FYNNEI. Written as DNA, the CDR3 is TGTGTCACCCTACCTAGGGGCCCTAGCTCCTACGAGCAGTACTTC. Its translation: CVTLPRGPSSYEQYF.

This rearrangement joins TRBV9 to TRBJ2-3, with TRBD1 as a possible D gene (5 bases). V lost 0 bases and J 12 bases, leaving 17 bases between the germline ends. The V gene's germline CDR1 is SGDLS and CDR2 YYNGEE. The CDR3 sequence is 14 residues long. CDR3 region: CASSVGGAPPDQYF. CDR3 in DNA: TGTGCCAGCAGCGTAGGTGGGGCTCCCCCTGACCAGTATTTT. Full variable domain (outside the CDR3, taken from reference TRBV9 and TRBJ2-3): DSGVTQTPKHLITATGQRVTLRCSPRSGDLSVYWYQQSLDQGLQFLIQYYNGEERAKGNILERFSAQQFPDLHSELNLSSLELGDSALYFCASSVGGAPPDQYFGPGTRLTVL.

The rearrangement joins TRBV7-9 to TRBJ2-1; TRBD2 might be the D (6 bases). Germline CDR1 SEHNR, CDR2 FQNEAQ (reference sequence). This CDR3 region has 13 residues. Between the trimmed V and J ends, which lost 5 bases and 8 bases, there was a span of 13 bases. The chain's CDR3 is CASSPPGADEQFF. The CDR3 DNA follows: TGTGCCAGCAGCCCTCCGGGAGCGGATGAGCAGTTCTTC.

V and J are TRBV27 and TRBJ1-1; D is unresolved. V dropped 0 bases and J dropped 0 bases, with 8 bases sitting between them. CDR3 length equals 15 residues. The germline CDR1 and CDR2 sequences are MNHEY and SMNVEV (reference sequence). DNA for the CDR3: TGTGCCAGCAGTTTATCGGAGGGATTGAACACTGAAGCTTTCTTT. This translates into CASSLSEGLNTEAFF.

Here the CDR3 DNA reads TGTGCCAGCAGCCAAGGACTAGTTGAAGTGTATTTT. As protein: CASSQGLVEVYF. This chain connects TRBV11-2 to TRBJ2-3, with 7 bases identical to TRBD2. Trimming cost V 5 bases and J 14 bases; bases outside gene matches: 10. From germline, CDR1 is SGHAT and CDR2 FQNNGV. The CDR3 is made up of 12 amino acids.

Comment on this clone: Its ends do not fully match the called genes, so a read error is possible. The V call is TRBV5-6, the J call TRBJ2-1, with D uncertain. The CDR3 sequence is 12 residues long. Germline V gene data show CDR1 as SGHDT and CDR2 as YYEEEE. The CDR3 here is CASSLGKNEQFF. The CDR3 DNA reads as TGTGCCAGCAGTTTGGGGAAGAATGAGCAGTTCTTC.

The CDR3: CASSVGDEQYF. DNA for the CDR3: TGTGCCAGCAGCGTCGGGGACGAGCAGTACTTC. This sequence joins TRBV6-5 and TRBJ2-7; possible D gene TRBD2, 5 bases. V lost 6 bases and J 5 bases, leaving 8 bases between the germline ends. Germline V gene sequence: CDR1 MNHEY, CDR2 SVGAGI. The CDR3 extends over 11 amino acids.

The table lists this clone with a few counts. The chain links TRBV7-9 to TRBJ2-7, with D uncertain. The CDR3 loop spans 12 amino acids. Germline CDR1 and CDR2: SEHNR and FQNEAQ (reference sequence). V gave up 5 bases and J gave up 3 bases, with 8 bases separating them. The CDR3 DNA is TGTGCCAGCAGCCCTCCCCGCTACGAGCAGTACTTC. As protein: CASSPPRYEQYF.